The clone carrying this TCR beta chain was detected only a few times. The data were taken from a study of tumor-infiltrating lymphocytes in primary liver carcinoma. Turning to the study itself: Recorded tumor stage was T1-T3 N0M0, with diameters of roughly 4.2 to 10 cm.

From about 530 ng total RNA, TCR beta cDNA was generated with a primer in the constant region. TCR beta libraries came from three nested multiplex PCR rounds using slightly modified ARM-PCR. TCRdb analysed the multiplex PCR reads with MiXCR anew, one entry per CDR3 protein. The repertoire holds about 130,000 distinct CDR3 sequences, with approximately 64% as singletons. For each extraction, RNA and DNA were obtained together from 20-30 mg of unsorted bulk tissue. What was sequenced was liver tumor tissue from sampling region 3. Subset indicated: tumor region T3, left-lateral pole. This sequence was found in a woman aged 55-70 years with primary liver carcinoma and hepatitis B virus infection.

Here the CDR3 DNA reads TGCGCCAGCAGACTCCCAGGGGAAGAGACCCAGTACTTC. Its translation: CASRLPGEETQYF. The J gene is TRBJ2-5, the V gene TRBV5-1; a possible D gene is TRBD1 (6 bases). The CDR3 length is 13 residues. CDR1 and CDR2 (germline): SGHRS, YFSETQ. V shed 5 bases and J shed 3 bases, with 11 bases lying between them.